The 15 T cell receptor beta chains listed next were all sequenced from one sample in a study of shared T cell receptors in the human thymus. TCRdb's table, derived via immunoSEQ multiplex PCR, lists solely in-frame clones and lacks some. The sample lists about 380,000 clones; 85% to 95% were seen once. The sequencing sample was made of thymocytes. The source is a human donor.

This chain joins TRBV11-2 and TRBJ1-1, with D unresolved. Germline CDR1 is SGHAT and CDR2 is FQNNGV. Trimming left V 2 bases short and J 4 bases short, with 8 bases between. There are 13 residues in the CDR3. The CDR3 DNA sequence: TGTGCCAGCAGCTTAAATCGCCCCACTGAAGCTTTCTTT. Translating it yields CASSLNRPTEAFF.

This rearrangement joins TRBV14 to TRBJ2-5; 8 positions match TRBD1. Germline values: CDR1 SGHDN, CDR2 FVKESK. With V trimmed by 0 bases and J by 6 bases, 15 bases remained unmatched. The CDR3 loop spans 18 amino acids. The chain's CDR3 is CASSQETLSDRGEKTQYF. As DNA, the CDR3 is TGTGCCAGCAGCCAAGAAACACTTTCAGACAGGGGAGAAAAGACCCAGTACTTC. Based on the CDR3 plus reference TRBV14 and TRBJ2-5, the full variable domain is EAGVTQFPSHSVIEKGQTVTLRCDPISGHDNLYWYRRVMGKEIKFLLHFVKESKQDESGMPNNRFLAERTGGTYSTLKVQPAELEDSGVYFCASSQETLSDRGEKTQYFGPGTRLLVL.

The gene calls are TRBV19 and TRBJ1-1; D ambiguous. The CDR3 consists of 15 residues. The V gene lost 2 bases and the J gene lost 2 bases, with 12 bases spanning the gap. Germline assignment: CDR1 LNHDA and CDR2 SQIVND (reference sequence). The CDR3 is CASSIRSGINTEAFF. CDR3 nucleotides: TGTGCCAGTAGTATAAGGTCCGGAATAAACACTGAAGCTTTCTTT.

This clone was seen once. This chain connects TRBV6-5 to TRBJ2-7; either TRBD1 or TRBD2 may fit D (5 bases each). V was clipped by 10 bases and J by 2 bases, with 12 bases between them. The germline gives CDR1 MNHEY, CDR2 SVGAGI. This CDR3 is built from 12 residues. The CDR3 is CATRDGPYEQYF. The CDR3 nucleotides are TGTGCCACCCGGGACGGCCCCTACGAGCAGTACTTC.

The chain combines TRBV4-1 with TRBJ2-1, with 7 bases fitting TRBD1. This CDR3 is built from 17 residues. The junction had 10 bases not matched to a gene; V was cut back by 2 bases and J by 3 bases. CDR1 MGHRA and CDR2 YSYEKL come from the germline V gene. The CDR3 protein is CASSQFGQAGDYNEQFF. DNA for the CDR3: TGCGCCAGCAGCCAATTCGGACAGGCCGGGGACTACAATGAGCAGTTCTTC.

The chain is built from TRBV10-3 and TRBJ2-7, with 10 bases fitting TRBD1. In germline, CDR1 is ENHRY, CDR2 SYGVKD. Germline trimming cut 4 bases from V and 2 bases from J; bases unmatched to any gene: 17. The CDR3 is 19 amino acids. CDR3 in amino acids: CAISGTGGFWREGPYEQYF. DNA of the CDR3: TGTGCCATCAGTGGGACAGGGGGTTTTTGGAGGGAGGGCCCCTACGAGCAGTACTTC.

The CDR3 here is CASSPARGNTDTQYF. For the CDR3, the DNA is TGTGCCAGCAGTCCCGCGAGGGGCAACACAGATACGCAGTATTTT. The V call is TRBV28, the J call TRBJ2-3; D may match TRBD1 or TRBD2 (5 bases each). CDR1 is MDHEN and CDR2 is SYDVKM in the germline V gene. With 5 bases removed from V and 2 bases from J, the gap between germline ends came to 14 bases. The CDR3 loop spans 15 amino acids. The full variable domain, rest sourced from reference TRBV28 and TRBJ2-3, is DVKVTQSSRYLVKRTGEKVFLECVQDMDHENMFWYRQDPGLGLRLIYFSYDVKMKEKGDIPEGYSVSREKKERFSLILESASTNQTSMYLCASSPARGNTDTQYFGPGTRLTVL.

V and J are TRBV27 and TRBJ2-7; 11 bases are shared with TRBD1. This CDR3 is built from 14 residues. V lost 6 bases, J lost 2 bases, and 3 bases stayed unmatched. Germline V lookup: CDR1 MNHEY, CDR2 SMNVEV (reference sequence). The CDR3 loop reads CASRAGQGAYEQYF. The CDR3 bases are TGTGCCAGCAGGGCGGGACAGGGGGCCTACGAGCAGTACTTC.

This clone appeared a few times. The chain has TRBV6-1 and TRBJ1-2; unclear D gene. Germline CDR1 and CDR2: MNHNS and SASEGT. V gave up 2 bases and J gave up 5 bases, with 3 bases separating them. The CDR3 loop spans 11 amino acids. The CDR3 is CASSEIYGYTF. The CDR3 nucleotides are TGTGCCAGCAGTGAAATTTATGGCTACACCTTC.

The chain uses TRBV7-9 and TRBJ2-7, with 15 nucleotides matching TRBD2. The CDR3 length is 17 residues. The V segment lost 2 bases and the J segment 2 bases; nucleotides outside the gene matches: 4. The germline CDR1 and CDR2 sequences are SEHNR and FQNEAQ (reference sequence). The CDR3 DNA is TGTGCCAGCAGCTTATGGGGACTAGCGGGAGGTGCCTACGAGCAGTACTTC. This sequence encodes CASSLWGLAGGAYEQYF.

The V and J genes are TRBV6-5 and TRBJ2-7; D is uncertain. From germline, CDR1 is MNHEY and CDR2 SVGAGI. CDR3 length: 12 residues. Trimming stripped 8 bases from V and 4 bases from J, with 12 bases between. The CDR3 DNA reads TGTGCCAGCCTAAGCGAAACATACGAGCAGTACTTC. Translating gives CASLSETYEQYF.

The rearrangement uses TRBV29-1 and TRBJ2-1; perhaps TRBD1 as D (6 bases). CDR1 SQVTM and CDR2 ANQGSEA come from the germline V gene. V shed 7 bases and J shed 6 bases, with 19 bases lying between them. The CDR3 totals 14 residues. The CDR3 region is CSAKKKGVGNEQFF. CDR3 nucleotide sequence: TGCAGCGCCAAGAAGAAGGGGGTGGGCAATGAGCAGTTCTTC.

This clone was counted a single time. The chain joins TRBV9 to TRBJ2-1, with TRBD1 as a possible D gene (5 bases). Germline CDR1 SGDLS, CDR2 YYNGEE. V shed 1 base and J shed 0 bases, with 8 bases lying between them. This CDR3 is 15 amino acids long. The CDR3: CASSVNRSSYNEQFF. CDR3 DNA sequence: TGTGCCAGCAGCGTAAACAGGAGCTCCTACAATGAGCAGTTCTTC.

The chain employs TRBV9 and TRBJ2-4; no reliable D call. There are 13 residues in the CDR3. The V gene's germline CDR1 is SGDLS and CDR2 YYNGEE. V lost 0 bases to trimming and J lost 9 bases, with 10 bases between them. This chain's CDR3 is CASSVDGLGIQYF. The CDR3 DNA follows: TGTGCCAGCAGCGTAGACGGTCTGGGCATTCAGTACTTC.

The chain recombines TRBV27 with TRBJ1-2, with 10 bases fitting TRBD1. Germline CDR1 reads MNHEY; CDR2 reads SMNVEV (reference sequence). Trimming took 5 bases from V and 7 from J; bases not matched to a gene: 10. CDR3 length equals 15 residues. The CDR3 is CASSLYPGTGVGYTF. The DNA for the CDR3 is TGTGCCAGCAGTCTCTACCCCGGGACAGGGGTTGGCTACACCTTC.